The entry below gives a single TCR beta chain sequence along with its context. The antigen is unknown. This sample is drawn from a study of T cell responses to AZD1222 COVID-19 vaccine. Findings of the study overall: Two AZD1222 doses significantly raised spike-specific TCR breadth and depth over controls. Repertoires were sampled only after the peak T cell response. Clonal diversity may have been underestimated in mostly white British donors.

Sequencing used immunoSEQ multiplex PCR; TCRdb keeps in-frame clones, though not all of them. The repertoire holds about 150,000 clones, with 93% as singletons. Germline assignment: CDR1 MNHEY and CDR2 SVGAGI. This CDR3 region has 13 residues. Trimming pared 7 bases from V and 7 bases from J, leaving 11 bases between. The chain recombines TRBV6-5 with TRBJ1-6, with TRBD1 as a possible D gene (5 bases). The source material was peripheral blood, sampled on day 0 of AZD1222 vaccination. The receptor comes from an adult in good health. In DNA form, the CDR3 reads TGTGCCAGCATCCGGGACTTCAATTCACCCCTCCACTTT. Translation: CASIRDFNSPLHF.